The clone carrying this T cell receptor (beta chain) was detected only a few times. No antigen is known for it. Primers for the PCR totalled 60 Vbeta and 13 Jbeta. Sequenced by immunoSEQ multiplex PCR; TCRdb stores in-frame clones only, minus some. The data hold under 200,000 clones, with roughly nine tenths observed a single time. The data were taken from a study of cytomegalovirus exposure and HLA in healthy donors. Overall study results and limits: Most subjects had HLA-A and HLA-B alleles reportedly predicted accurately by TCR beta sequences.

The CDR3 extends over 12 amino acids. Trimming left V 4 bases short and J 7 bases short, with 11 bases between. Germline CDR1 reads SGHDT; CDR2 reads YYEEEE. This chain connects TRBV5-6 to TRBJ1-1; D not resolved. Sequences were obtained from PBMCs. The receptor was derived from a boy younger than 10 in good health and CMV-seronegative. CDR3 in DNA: TGTGCCAGCAGCGTAAGTCGGGGTGAAGCTTTCTTT. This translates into CASSVSRGEAFF.